This entry is about one T cell receptor beta chain. Libraries were prepared by immunoSEQ multiplex PCR; TCRdb keeps only in-frame clonotypes and omits some of them. This table holds 450,000 to 650,000 clones, 75% to 80% found once. The data derive from a study of shared T cell receptors in the human thymus. The CDR3 covers 15 residues. V shed 4 bases, J shed 1 base, and the junction held 7 bases outside the gene matches. Germline CDR1 reads SGHDT; CDR2 reads YYEEEE. This sample also appeared in a second study, on human thymus T cells. From that report: Thymic samples were excised during corrective heart operations.

The genes are TRBV5-6 and TRBJ2-5; 7 bases agree with TRBD2. The sequenced sample was thymocytes. This clonotype was sampled from a boy younger than two with a congenital heart defect. CDR3 DNA sequence: TGTGCCAGCAGCAGGTCTAGCGGCGCCCAAGAGACCCAGTACTTC. Amino acids: CASSRSSGAQETQYF.